Sequencing of this T cell receptor beta chain was carried out in a study of yellow fever vaccine responses in identical twins. This CDR3 has 15 amino acids. Trimming pared 5 bases from V and 2 bases from J, leaving 13 bases between. CDR1 is ENHRY, CDR2 SYGVKD, per germline. TCRdb reanalysed the RT-PCR reads using MiXCR and keeps one entry per CDR3 protein. The sample consists of 4,500 to 7,000 distinct CDR3 sequences, approximately 65% of them appearing once. This TCR derives from a woman aged 18-29 years who received the yellow fever vaccine. This chain uses TRBV10-3 with TRBJ1-5, with D unclear. The starting material was T cells from blood (PBMCs), unsorted or a sorted subset (not recorded which), obtained before or after yellow fever vaccination (not recorded which). In nucleotides, the CDR3 is TGTGCCATCAGTCAGAGAGAAAGGGGCAATCAGCCCCAGCATTTT. Its translation: CAISQRERGNQPQHF.